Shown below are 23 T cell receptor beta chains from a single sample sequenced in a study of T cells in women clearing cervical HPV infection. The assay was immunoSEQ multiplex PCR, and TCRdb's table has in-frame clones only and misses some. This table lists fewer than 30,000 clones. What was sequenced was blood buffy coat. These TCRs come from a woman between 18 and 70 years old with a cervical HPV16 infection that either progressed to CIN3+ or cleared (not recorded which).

The CDR3 loop is CASGSLTGGSNQPQHF. The CDR3 DNA, read in part, is TGTGCTAGTGGTTCATTGACAGGGGGTAGCAATCAGCCC. The rearrangement joins TRBV12-5 to TRBJ1-5; TRBD1 matches 9 bases. The read finishes 3 residues shy of the CDR3 end, and the germline J gene is used to complete it. V dropped 4 bases and J dropped 0; count of bases not matched to a gene: 4. The CDR3 is 16 residues long. Germline lookup yields CDR1 LGHNT and CDR2 FRNRAP.

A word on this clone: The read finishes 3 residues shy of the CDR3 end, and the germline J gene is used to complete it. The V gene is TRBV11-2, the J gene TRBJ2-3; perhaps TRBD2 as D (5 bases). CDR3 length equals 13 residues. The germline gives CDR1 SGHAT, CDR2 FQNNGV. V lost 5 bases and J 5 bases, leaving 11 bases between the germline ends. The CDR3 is CASSAQRRDTQYF. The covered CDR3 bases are TGTGCCAGCAGCGCCCAGCGGAGAGATACG.

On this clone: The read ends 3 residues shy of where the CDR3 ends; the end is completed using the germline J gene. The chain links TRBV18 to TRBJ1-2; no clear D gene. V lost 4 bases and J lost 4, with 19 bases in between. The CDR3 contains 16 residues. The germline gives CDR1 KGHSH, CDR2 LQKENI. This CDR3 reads CASSRVSGAPGYGYTF. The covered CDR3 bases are TGTGCCAGCTCACGGGTTTCAGGTGCGCCCGGCTATGGC.

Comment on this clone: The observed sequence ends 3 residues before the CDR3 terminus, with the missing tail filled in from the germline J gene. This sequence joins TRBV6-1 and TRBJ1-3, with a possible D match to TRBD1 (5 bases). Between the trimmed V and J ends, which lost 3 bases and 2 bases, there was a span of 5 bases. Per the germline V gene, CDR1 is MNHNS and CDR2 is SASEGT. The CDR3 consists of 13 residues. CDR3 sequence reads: CASSDRAGNTIYF. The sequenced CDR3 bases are TGTGCCAGCAGTGACAGGGCTGGAAACACC.

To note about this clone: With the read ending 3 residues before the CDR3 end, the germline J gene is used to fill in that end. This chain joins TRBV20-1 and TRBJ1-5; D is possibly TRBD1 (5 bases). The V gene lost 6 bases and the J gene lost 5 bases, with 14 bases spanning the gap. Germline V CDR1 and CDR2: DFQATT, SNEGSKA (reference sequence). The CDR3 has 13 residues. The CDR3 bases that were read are TGCAGTGCCTCCGGGACTGTCGATCAGCCC. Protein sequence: CSASGTVDQP. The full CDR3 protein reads CSASGTVDQPQHF.

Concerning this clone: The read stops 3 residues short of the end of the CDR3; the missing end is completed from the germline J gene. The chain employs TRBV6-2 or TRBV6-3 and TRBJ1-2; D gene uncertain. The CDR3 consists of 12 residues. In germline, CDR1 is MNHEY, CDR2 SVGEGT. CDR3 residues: CAMTVLTDTYTF. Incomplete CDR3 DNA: TGTGCCATGACGGTGCTCACAGATACC.

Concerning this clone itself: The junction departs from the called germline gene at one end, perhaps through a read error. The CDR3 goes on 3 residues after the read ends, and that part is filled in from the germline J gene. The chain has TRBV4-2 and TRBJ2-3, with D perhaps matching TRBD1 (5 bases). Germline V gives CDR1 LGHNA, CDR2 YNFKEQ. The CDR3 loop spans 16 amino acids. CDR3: CASSQDPDTGTDTQYF. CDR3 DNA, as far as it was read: TGCGCCAGCAGCCAAGATCCGGACACCGGCACAGATACG.

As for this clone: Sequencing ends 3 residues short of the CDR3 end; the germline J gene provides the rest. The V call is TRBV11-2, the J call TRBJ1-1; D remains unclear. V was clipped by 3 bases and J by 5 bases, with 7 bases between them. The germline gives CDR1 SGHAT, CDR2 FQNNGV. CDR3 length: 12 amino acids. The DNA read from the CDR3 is TGTGCCAGCAGCTTGCCGGGGACTGAA. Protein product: CASSLPGTE. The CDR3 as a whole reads CASSLPGTEAFF.

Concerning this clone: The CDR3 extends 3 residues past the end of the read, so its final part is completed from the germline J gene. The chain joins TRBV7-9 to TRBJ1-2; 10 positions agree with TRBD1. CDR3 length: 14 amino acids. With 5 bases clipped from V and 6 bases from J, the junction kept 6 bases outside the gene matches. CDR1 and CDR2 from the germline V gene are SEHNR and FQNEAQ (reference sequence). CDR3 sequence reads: CASSPPGTGDGYTF. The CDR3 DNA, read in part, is TGTGCCAGCAGCCCGCCCGGGACAGGGGATGGC.

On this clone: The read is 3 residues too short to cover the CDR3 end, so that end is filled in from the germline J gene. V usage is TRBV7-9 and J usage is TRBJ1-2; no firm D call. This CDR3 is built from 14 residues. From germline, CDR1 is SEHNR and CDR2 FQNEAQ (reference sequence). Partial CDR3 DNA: TGTGCCAGCAGCTCGTCGGGGTTCAGGAACGAC. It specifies CASSSSGFRND. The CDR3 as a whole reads CASSSSGFRNDYTF.

CDR3 sequence: CASIRSGLDIGGYTF. The sequenced CDR3 bases are TGTGCCAGTATAAGGTCTGGGTTGGACATCGGGGGC. The chain carries TRBV19 and TRBJ1-2; the D gene is possibly TRBD1 (5 bases). The CDR3 is cut off 3 residues early in the read; its end comes from the germline J gene. The CDR3 has 15 residues. In germline, CDR1 is LNHDA, CDR2 SQIVND (reference sequence). Looking up the rest from reference TRBV19 and TRBJ1-2 gives the full variable domain: DGGITQSPKYLFRKEGQNVTLSCEQNLNHDAMYWYRQDPGQGLRLIYYSQIVNDFQKGDIAEGYSVSREKKESFPLTVTSAQKNPTAFYLCASIRSGLDIGGYTFGSGTRLTVV.

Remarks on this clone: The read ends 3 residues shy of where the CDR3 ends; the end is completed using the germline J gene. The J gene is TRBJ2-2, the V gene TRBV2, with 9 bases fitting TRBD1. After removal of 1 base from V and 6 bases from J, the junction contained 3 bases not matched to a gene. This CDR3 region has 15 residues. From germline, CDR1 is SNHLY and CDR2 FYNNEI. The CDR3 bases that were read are TGTGCCAGCAGTGAAGAGGGGACAGGGTCCGGGGAG. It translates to CASSEEGTGSGE. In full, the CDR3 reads CASSEEGTGSGELFF.

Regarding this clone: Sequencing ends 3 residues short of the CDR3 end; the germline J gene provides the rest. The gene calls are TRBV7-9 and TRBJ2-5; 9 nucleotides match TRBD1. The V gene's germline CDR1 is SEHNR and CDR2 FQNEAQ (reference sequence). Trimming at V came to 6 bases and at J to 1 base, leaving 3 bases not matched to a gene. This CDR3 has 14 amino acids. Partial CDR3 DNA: TGTGCCAGCAGTTTGACAGGGGGCCAAGAGACC. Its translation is CASSLTGGQET. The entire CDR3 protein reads CASSLTGGQETQYF.

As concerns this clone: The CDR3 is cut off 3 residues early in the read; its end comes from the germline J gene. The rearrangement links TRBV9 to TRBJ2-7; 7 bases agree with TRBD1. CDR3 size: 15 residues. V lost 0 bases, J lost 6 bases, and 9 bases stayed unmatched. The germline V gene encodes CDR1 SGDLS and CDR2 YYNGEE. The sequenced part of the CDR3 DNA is TGTGCCAGCAGCGTAGGACAGGGTATAGGCTCCGAG. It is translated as CASSVGQGIGSE. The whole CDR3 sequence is CASSVGQGIGSEQYF.

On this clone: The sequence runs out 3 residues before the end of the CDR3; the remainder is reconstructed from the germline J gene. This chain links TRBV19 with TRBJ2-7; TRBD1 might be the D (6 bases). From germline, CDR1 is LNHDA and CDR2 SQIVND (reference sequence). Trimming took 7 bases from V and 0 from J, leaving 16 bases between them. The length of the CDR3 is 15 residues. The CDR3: CASTWGHSSSYEQYF. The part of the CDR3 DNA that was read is TGTGCCAGTACCTGGGGACATTCGAGCTCCTACGAG.

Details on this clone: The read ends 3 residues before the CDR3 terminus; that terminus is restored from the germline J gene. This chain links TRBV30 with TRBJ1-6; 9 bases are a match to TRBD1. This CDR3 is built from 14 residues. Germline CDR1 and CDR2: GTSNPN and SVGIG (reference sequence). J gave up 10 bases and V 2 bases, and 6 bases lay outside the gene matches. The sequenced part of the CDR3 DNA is TGTGCCTGGAGTAGGGACAGGGAGAAGTCACCC. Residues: CAWSRDREKSP. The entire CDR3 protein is CAWSRDREKSPLHF.

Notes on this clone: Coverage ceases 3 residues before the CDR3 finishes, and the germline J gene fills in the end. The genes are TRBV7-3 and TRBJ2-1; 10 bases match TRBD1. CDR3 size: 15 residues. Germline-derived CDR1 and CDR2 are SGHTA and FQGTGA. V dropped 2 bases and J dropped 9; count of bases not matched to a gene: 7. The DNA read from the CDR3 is TGTGCCAGCAGCTTAGGACAGGGGGTTACAAGTGAG. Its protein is CASSLGQGVTSE. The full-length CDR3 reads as CASSLGQGVTSEQFF.

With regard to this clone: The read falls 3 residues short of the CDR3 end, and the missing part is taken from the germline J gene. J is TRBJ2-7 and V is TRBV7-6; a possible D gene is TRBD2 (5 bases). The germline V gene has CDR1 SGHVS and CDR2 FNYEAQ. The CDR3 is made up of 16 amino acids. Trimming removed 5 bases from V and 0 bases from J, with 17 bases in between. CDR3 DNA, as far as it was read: TGTGCCAGCAGCCCCCTTAGCGTGGGCTCCTCCTACGAG. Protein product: CASSPLSVGSSYE. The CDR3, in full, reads CASSPLSVGSSYEQYF.

The sequenced part of the CDR3 DNA is TGCAGCGTCCAGGCATCAATCTACGAG. Protein sequence: CSVQASIYE. The CDR3 as a whole reads CSVQASIYEQYF. This sequence joins TRBV29-1 and TRBJ2-7; D call uncertain. Read coverage stops 3 residues before the CDR3 terminus; the germline J gene supplies the remainder. The CDR3 totals 12 residues. Trimming cost V 6 bases and J 3 bases, with 12 bases left between them. Germline CDR1 reads SQVTM; CDR2 reads ANQGSEA.

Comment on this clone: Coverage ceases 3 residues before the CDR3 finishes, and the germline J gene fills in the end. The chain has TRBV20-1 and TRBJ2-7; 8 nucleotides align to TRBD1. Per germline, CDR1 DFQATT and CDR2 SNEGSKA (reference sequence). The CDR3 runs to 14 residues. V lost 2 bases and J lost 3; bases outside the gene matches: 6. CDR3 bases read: TGCAGTGCTAGAAACTCCGGACAGGGCTACGAG. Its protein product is CSARNSGQGYE. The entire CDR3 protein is CSARNSGQGYEQYF.

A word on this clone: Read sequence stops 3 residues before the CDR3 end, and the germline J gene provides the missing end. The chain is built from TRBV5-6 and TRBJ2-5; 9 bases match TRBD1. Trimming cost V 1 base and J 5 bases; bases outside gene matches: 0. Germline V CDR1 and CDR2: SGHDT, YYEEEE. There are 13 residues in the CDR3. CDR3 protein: CASSLTGGETQYF. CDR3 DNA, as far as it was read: TGTGCCAGCAGCTTGACAGGGGGCGAGACC. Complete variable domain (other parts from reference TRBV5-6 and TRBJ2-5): DAGVTQSPTHLIKTRGQQVTLRCSPKSGHDTVSWYQQALGQGPQFIFQYYEEEERQRGNFPDRFSGHQFPNYSSELNVNALLLGDSALYLCASSLTGGETQYFGPGTRLLVL.

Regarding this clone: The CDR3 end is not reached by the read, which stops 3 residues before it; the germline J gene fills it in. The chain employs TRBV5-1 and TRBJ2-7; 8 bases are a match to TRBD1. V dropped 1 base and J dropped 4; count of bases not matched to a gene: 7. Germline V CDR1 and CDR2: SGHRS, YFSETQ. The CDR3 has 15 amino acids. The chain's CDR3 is CASSLWQGAEYEQYF. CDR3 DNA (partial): TGCGCCAGCAGCTTGTGGCAGGGGGCCGAGTACGAG.

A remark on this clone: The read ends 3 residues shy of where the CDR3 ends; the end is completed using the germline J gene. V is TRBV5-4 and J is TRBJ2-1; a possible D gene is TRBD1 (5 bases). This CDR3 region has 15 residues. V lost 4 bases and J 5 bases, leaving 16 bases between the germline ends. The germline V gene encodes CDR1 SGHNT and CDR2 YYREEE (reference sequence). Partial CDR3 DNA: TGTGCCAGCAGCCCACCCCGACAGCCGCACAATGAG. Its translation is CASSPPRQPHNE. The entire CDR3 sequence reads CASSPPRQPHNEQFF.